A single sample is the source of the 21 T cell receptor beta chains below, sequenced in a study of blood T cell repertoires in COVID-19. Sequencing used immunoSEQ multiplex PCR; TCRdb keeps in-frame clones, though not all of them. The sample contains tens of thousands of clones, approximately 88% of which appear only once. Sequenced: peripheral blood. These receptors originate from a woman of 80 years or more with acute or convalescent COVID-19.

The rearrangement joins TRBV12-5 to TRBJ1-6; no reliable D call. Per the germline V gene, CDR1 is LGHNT and CDR2 is FRNRAP. V lost 1 base to trimming and J lost 10 bases, with 8 bases between them. The CDR3 sequence is 13 residues long. The CDR3 nucleotides are TGTGCTAGTGGTTTGGGGTTCGGGTCACCCCTCCACTTT. This sequence encodes CASGLGFGSPLHF. The whole variable domain, filled in from reference TRBV12-5 and TRBJ1-6, reads DARVTQTPRHKVTEMGQEVTMRCQPILGHNTVFWYRQTMMQGLELLAYFRNRAPLDDSGMPKDRFSAEMPDATLATLKIQPSEPRDSAVYFCASGLGFGSPLHFGNGTRLTVT.

Only one count was recorded for this clone. V gene TRBV6-2 or TRBV6-3 combines with J gene TRBJ2-3; perhaps TRBD2 as D (6 bases). In germline, CDR1 is MNHEY, CDR2 SVGEGT. The CDR3 contains 16 residues. V lost 2 bases, J lost 2 bases, and 14 bases lay in between. CDR3 in DNA: TGTGCCAGCAGTTACGGACGGGAGTCTTACACAGATACGCAGTATTTT. Amino acid sequence: CASSYGRESYTDTQYF.

CDR3 residues: CASSSAFREQYF. The CDR3 DNA sequence: TGTGCCAGCAGTTCGGCGTTCAGGGAGCAGTACTTC. The chain has TRBV2 and TRBJ2-7; D remains unclear. There are 12 residues in the CDR3. V was trimmed by 5 bases and J by 7 bases, leaving 12 bases between them. The germline gives CDR1 SNHLY, CDR2 FYNNEI. The full variable domain, its missing parts supplied by reference TRBV2 and TRBJ2-7, is EPEVTQTPSHQVTQMGQEVILRCVPISNHLYFYWYRQILGQKVEFLVSFYNNEISEKSEIFDDQFSVERPDGSNFTLKIRSTKLEDSAMYFCASSSAFREQYFGPGTRLTVT.

This chain connects TRBV7-2 to TRBJ2-5, with TRBD2 matching over 9 bases. Trimming removed 3 bases from V and 4 bases from J; junction bases left unmatched: 12. The CDR3 runs 17 residues. The germline gives CDR1 SGHTA, CDR2 FQGNSA. The chain's CDR3 is CASSFLGVAGAAETQYF. The CDR3 DNA reads as TGTGCCAGCAGCTTCCTAGGGGTAGCGGGAGCGGCAGAGACCCAGTACTTC.

The rearrangement links TRBV19 to TRBJ1-2; D possibly corresponds to TRBD1 (5 bases). The V gene's germline CDR1 is LNHDA and CDR2 SQIVND (reference sequence). Between the trimmed V and J ends, which lost 5 bases and 8 bases, there was a span of 12 bases. The CDR3 extends over 12 amino acids. CDR3: CASSPGNRGYTF. The DNA for the CDR3 is TGTGCCAGTAGTCCAGGTAACAGGGGCTACACCTTC. Full variable domain (remainder filled in from reference TRBV19 and TRBJ1-2): DGGITQSPKYLFRKEGQNVTLSCEQNLNHDAMYWYRQDPGQGLRLIYYSQIVNDFQKGDIAEGYSVSREKKESFPLTVTSAQKNPTAFYLCASSPGNRGYTFGSGTRLTVV.

This chain connects TRBV27 to TRBJ2-3; 9 bases align to TRBD1. This CDR3 is 14 amino acids long. Germline CDR1 is MNHEY and CDR2 is SMNVEV (reference sequence). Losses at the gene ends were 6 bases for V and 2 bases for J; bases not matched to a gene: 3. For the CDR3, the DNA is TGTGCCAGCAGGAAACAGGGGGCCACAGATACGCAGTATTTT. It is translated as CASRKQGATDTQYF.

The chain is built from TRBV19 and TRBJ2-2; 9 bases match TRBD2. Trimming took 5 bases from V and 4 from J; bases not matched to a gene: 5. The CDR3 spans 15 residues. CDR1 and CDR2 from the germline V gene are LNHDA and SQIVND (reference sequence). The CDR3 region is CASSLGTSSTGELFF. In DNA form, the CDR3 reads TGTGCCAGTAGTCTCGGGACTAGCAGCACCGGGGAGCTGTTTTTT.

This clone was picked up one time. The chain recombines TRBV3-1 (or the pseudogene TRBV3-2) with TRBJ2-3; 10 bases fit TRBD2. Germline CDR1 is LGHDT and CDR2 is YNNKEL (reference sequence). The V and J ends lost 4 bases and 4 bases, in that order; junction bases with no gene match: 8. The CDR3 spans 16 residues. The chain's CDR3 is CASSPQAGGPADTQYF. As DNA, the CDR3 is TGTGCCAGCAGCCCCCAAGCGGGAGGGCCGGCAGATACGCAGTATTTT.

J is TRBJ2-7 and V is TRBV6-5; TRBD2 might be the D (5 bases). The CDR3 loop spans 13 amino acids. Germline V CDR1 and CDR2: MNHEY, SVGAGI. Between the trimmed V and J ends, which lost 6 bases and 1 base, there was a span of 10 bases. This chain's CDR3 is CASRPRDSYEQYF. DNA of the CDR3: TGTGCCAGCAGGCCGAGGGATTCCTACGAGCAGTACTTC.

V is TRBV29-1 and J is TRBJ1-1, with D uncertain. The germline gives CDR1 SQVTM, CDR2 ANQGSEA. V was shortened by 6 bases and J by 4 bases, with 12 bases between the two germline ends. The CDR3 covers 12 residues. CDR3 sequence (DNA): TGCAGCGTAGCTGGACTGTCCACTGAAGCTTTCTTT. The encoded protein is CSVAGLSTEAFF. The full variable domain, with the rest looked up from reference TRBV29-1 and TRBJ1-1, is SAVISQKPSRDICQRGTSLTIQCQVDSQVTMMFWYRQQPGQSLTLIATANQGSEATYESGFVIDKFPISRPNLTFSTLTVSNMSPEDSSIYLCSVAGLSTEAFFGQGTRLTVV.

The rearrangement links TRBV5-1 to TRBJ2-6, with 9 nucleotides matching TRBD1. V gave up 4 bases and J gave up 0 bases; unmatched junction bases: 8. This CDR3 is built from 18 residues. Germline-derived CDR1 and CDR2 are SGHRS and YFSETQ. CDR3 bases: TGCGCCAGCAGCCCGAGAGGGACAGGGAGCTCTGGGGCCAACGTCCTGACTTTC. This gives the protein CASSPRGTGSSGANVLTF.

The chain links TRBV4-3 to TRBJ1-1, with 7 bases lining up with TRBD1. The CDR3 has 13 amino acids. Unmatched junction bases numbered 7, after V lost 2 bases and J lost 10 bases. CDR1 is LGHNA, CDR2 YSLEER, per germline. This CDR3 is CASSQNRGGRAFF. The CDR3 coding sequence is TGCGCCAGCAGCCAAAACAGGGGTGGACGAGCTTTCTTT.

V gene TRBV30 combines with J gene TRBJ1-1; TRBD1 is a possible D gene (6 bases). The CDR3 loop spans 13 amino acids. V lost 3 bases, J lost 5 bases, and 13 bases lay in between. Germline V gene lookup returns CDR1 GTSNPN and CDR2 SVGIG (reference sequence). The CDR3 protein is CAWRQGFGTEAFF. In DNA form, the CDR3 reads TGTGCCTGGAGGCAGGGGTTTGGGACTGAAGCTTTCTTT.

The chain links TRBV11-3 to TRBJ2-1; 9 bases line up with TRBD1. This CDR3 is built from 16 residues. Losses at the gene ends were 5 bases for V and 4 bases for J; bases not matched to a gene: 9. CDR1 and CDR2 from the germline V gene are SGHNT and YENEEA. CDR3 loop: CASSPGTGKSYNEQFF. The CDR3 DNA reads as TGTGCCAGCAGCCCCGGGACAGGGAAAAGTTACAATGAGCAGTTCTTC.

The CDR3 loop is CASSLTSGNTDTGELFF. The CDR3, as DNA: TGTGCCAGCAGTTTAACTAGCGGGAATACGGACACCGGGGAGCTGTTTTTT. J is TRBJ2-2 and V is TRBV28; 10 nucleotides align to TRBD2. The ends lost 2 bases at V and 3 bases at J; junction bases unmatched: 6. Germline values: CDR1 MDHEN, CDR2 SYDVKM. The CDR3 covers 17 residues.

V usage is TRBV29-1 and J usage is TRBJ2-7, with D possibly matching TRBD1 (7 bases). From germline, CDR1 is SQVTM and CDR2 ANQGSEA. Trimming removed 0 bases from V and 2 bases from J, with 14 bases in between. There are 15 residues in the CDR3. The CDR3 is CSVEDRARGAYEQYF. As DNA, the CDR3 is TGCAGCGTTGAAGATCGAGCCAGGGGGGCCTACGAGCAGTACTTC.

V is TRBV19 and J is TRBJ1-5; 10 bases are shared with TRBD1. There are 17 residues in the CDR3. Germline V CDR1 and CDR2: LNHDA, SQIVND (reference sequence). J was trimmed by 3 bases and V by 0 bases; bases with no gene match: 5. The CDR3 is CASSIDNGQGDNQPQHF. For the CDR3, the DNA is TGTGCCAGTAGTATAGATAATGGACAGGGGGACAATCAGCCCCAGCATTTT.

The rearrangement uses TRBV6-5 and TRBJ1-2, with 7 bases fitting TRBD1. J lost 1 base, V lost 5 bases, and 4 bases had no gene match. The CDR3 loop spans 14 amino acids. The germline CDR1 and CDR2 sequences are MNHEY and SVGAGI. The CDR3 nucleotides are TGTGCCAGCAGTCGGACAGGAGTTAACTATGGCTACACCTTC. Its translation: CASSRTGVNYGYTF.

The gene calls are TRBV5-6 and TRBJ1-1, with TRBD1 as a possible D gene (6 bases). V was cut by 0 bases and J by 4 bases, with 13 bases left in between. Germline CDR1 and CDR2: SGHDT and YYEEEE. The CDR3 loop spans 15 amino acids. CDR3 residues: CASSLGGTGPTEAFF. For the CDR3, the DNA is TGTGCCAGCAGCTTGGGGGGCACAGGGCCCACTGAAGCTTTCTTT.

CDR3 DNA: TGTGCCAGCAGCCCCGGCGGCTACGAGCAGTACTTC. Translating gives CASSPGGYEQYF. The rearrangement uses TRBV7-8 and TRBJ2-7; the D is unclear. CDR3 length: 12 residues. The V end lost 5 bases, the J end lost 3 bases, and 8 bases lay between the germline ends. Germline assignment: CDR1 SGHVS and CDR2 FQNEAQ. The whole variable domain, remainder taken from reference TRBV7-8 and TRBJ2-7, is GAGVSQSPRYKVAKRGQDVALRCDPISGHVSLFWYQQALGQGPEFLTYFQNEAQLDKSGLPSDRFFAERPEGSVSTLKIQRTQQEDSAVYLCASSPGGYEQYFGPGTRLTVT.

V gene TRBV10-3 combines with J gene TRBJ2-1, with 10 bases fitting TRBD1. Trimming cost V 6 bases and J 8 bases; bases outside gene matches: 7. Germline V gives CDR1 ENHRY, CDR2 SYGVKD. The CDR3 length is 14 residues. In DNA form, the CDR3 reads TGTGCCATCAGGCCGCGACAGGGGGCCGATGAGCAGTTCTTC. It is translated as CAIRPRQGADEQFF.